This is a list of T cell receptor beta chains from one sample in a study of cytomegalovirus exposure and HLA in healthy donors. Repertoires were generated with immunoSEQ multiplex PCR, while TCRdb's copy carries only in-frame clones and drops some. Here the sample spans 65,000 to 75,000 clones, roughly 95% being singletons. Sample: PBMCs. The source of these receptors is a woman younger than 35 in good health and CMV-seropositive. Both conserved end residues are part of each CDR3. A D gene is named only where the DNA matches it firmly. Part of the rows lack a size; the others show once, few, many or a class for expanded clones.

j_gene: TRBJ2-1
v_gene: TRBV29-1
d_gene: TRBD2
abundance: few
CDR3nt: TGCACAGTTCTGAGCGGGAGGGCCCATGAGCAGTTCTTC
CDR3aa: CTVLSGRAHEQFF

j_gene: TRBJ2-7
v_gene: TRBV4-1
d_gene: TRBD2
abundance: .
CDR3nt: TGCGCCAGCAGCCAAGATAGTCCGGGACTAGTCTCCTACGAGCAGTACTTC
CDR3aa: CASSQDSPGLVSYEQYF

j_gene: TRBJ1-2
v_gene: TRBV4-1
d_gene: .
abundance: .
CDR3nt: TGCGCCAGCAGCCTCAAGGGGTCAGGTGGCTACACCTTC
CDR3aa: CASSLKGSGGYTF

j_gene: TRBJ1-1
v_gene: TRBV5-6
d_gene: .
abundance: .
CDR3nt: TGTGCCAGCACCCGGGGGAGGGTTATTTTGAACACTGAAGCTTTCTTT
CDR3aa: CASTRGRVILNTEAFF

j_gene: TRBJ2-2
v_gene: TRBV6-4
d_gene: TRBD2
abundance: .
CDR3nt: TGTGCCAGCAAAAGGACTAGCGAGGCCGGGGAGCTGTTTTTT
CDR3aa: CASKRTSEAGELFF

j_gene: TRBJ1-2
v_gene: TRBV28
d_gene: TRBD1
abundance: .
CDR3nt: TGTGCCAGCAGACAACCGGGACAGACTAACTATGGCTACACCTTC
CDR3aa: CASRQPGQTNYGYTF

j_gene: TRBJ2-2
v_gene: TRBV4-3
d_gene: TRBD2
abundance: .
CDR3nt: TGCGCCAGCAGCCAAGAGCTGGGACTAGCGGGAACCGGGGAGCTGTTTTTT
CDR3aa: CASSQELGLAGTGELFF

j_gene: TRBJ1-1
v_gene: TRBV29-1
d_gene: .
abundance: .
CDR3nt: TGCAGCGTTGATTCGGGGGTGACGAACACTGAAGCTTTCTTT
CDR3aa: CSVDSGVTNTEAFF

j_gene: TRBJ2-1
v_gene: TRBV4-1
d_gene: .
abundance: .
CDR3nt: TGCGCCAGCAGCTTCCAAGAATCCAGATATTCTGACAATGAGCAGTTCTTC
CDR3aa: CASSFQESRYSDNEQFF

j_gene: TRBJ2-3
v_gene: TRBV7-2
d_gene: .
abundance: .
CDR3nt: TGTGCCAGCAGCTTAGCGGCAGTCAGGGTTAATACGCAGTATTTT
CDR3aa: CASSLAAVRVNTQYF

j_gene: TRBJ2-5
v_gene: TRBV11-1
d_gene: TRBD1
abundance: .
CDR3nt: TGTGCCAGCAGCTTCGCCTCCGGGACAGGGCGGGAAGAGACCCAGTACTTC
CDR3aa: CASSFASGTGREETQYF

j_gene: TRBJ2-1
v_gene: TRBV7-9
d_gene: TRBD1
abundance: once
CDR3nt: TGTGCCAGCAGCTTAGCGGTGTCTGGGACAGGGTATCTGGACAATGAGCAGTTCTTC
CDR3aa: CASSLAVSGTGYLDNEQFF

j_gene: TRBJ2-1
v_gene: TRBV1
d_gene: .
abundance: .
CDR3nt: TGCACCAGCAGCCAAGACACTAGCGGGCAGAGCTCCTACAATGAGCAGTTCTTC
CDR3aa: CTSSQDTSGQSSYNEQFF

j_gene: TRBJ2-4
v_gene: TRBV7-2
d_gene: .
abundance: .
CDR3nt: TGTGCCAGCAGCTTAGCCTGGAGCAAAAACATTCAGTACTTC
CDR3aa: CASSLAWSKNIQYF

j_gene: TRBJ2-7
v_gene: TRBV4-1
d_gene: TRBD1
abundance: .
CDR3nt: TGCGCCAGCAGCCACGCGGACAGGGCTAACGAGCAGTACTTC
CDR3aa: CASSHADRANEQYF

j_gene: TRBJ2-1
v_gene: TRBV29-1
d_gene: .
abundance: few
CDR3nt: TGCAGCGTTGAAATCTTCCGTGTCAGGGTTGAGCAGTTCTTC
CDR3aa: CSVEIFRVRVEQFF

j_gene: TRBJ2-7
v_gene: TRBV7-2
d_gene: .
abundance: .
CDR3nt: TGTGCCAGCAGCTTTGGAGGATTTATCGAGCAGTACTTC
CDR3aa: CASSFGGFIEQYF

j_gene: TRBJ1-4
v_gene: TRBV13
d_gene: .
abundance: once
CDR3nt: TGTGCCAGCTCTCCGCCCAGGGCTGAAAAACTGTTTTTT
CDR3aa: CASSPPRAEKLFF

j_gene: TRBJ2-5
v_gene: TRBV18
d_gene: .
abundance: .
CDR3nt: TGTGCCAGCTCACCAAGGGCAGGAGGACAAGAGACCCAGTACTTC
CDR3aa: CASSPRAGGQETQYF

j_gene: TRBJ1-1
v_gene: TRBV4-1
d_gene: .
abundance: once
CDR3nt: TGCGCCAGCAGCCAAGATCGGCAGGGGAGTGAAGCTTTCTTT
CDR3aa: CASSQDRQGSEAFF

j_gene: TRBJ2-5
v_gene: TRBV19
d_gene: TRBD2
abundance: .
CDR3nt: TGTGCCAGTAGCCCTCCGTGGGCGGGAGAAGAGACCCAGTACTTC
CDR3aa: CASSPPWAGEETQYF

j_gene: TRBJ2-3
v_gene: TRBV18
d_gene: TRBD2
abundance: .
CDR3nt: TGTGCCAGCTCATCGGGACTAGCGGGAGGGAGAACAGATACGCAGTATTTT
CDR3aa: CASSSGLAGGRTDTQYF

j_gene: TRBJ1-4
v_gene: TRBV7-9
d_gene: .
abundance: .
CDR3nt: TGTGCCAGCAGCTTTACAGGGAGAGAAAAACTGTTTTTT
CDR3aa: CASSFTGREKLFF

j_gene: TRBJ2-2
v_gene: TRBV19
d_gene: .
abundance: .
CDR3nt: TGTGCCAGTAGAAGAGGGACAACCGGGGAGCTGTTTTTT
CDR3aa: CASRRGTTGELFF

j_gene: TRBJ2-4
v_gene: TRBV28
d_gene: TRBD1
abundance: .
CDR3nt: TGTGCCAGCGTTGCTCGGACAGGGAGATTAAACATTCAGTACTTC
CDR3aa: CASVARTGRLNIQYF

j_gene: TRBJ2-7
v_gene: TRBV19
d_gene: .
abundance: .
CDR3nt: TGTGCCAGTAGTACCCGGGATTCCTCCTACGAGCAGTACTTC
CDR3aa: CASSTRDSSYEQYF

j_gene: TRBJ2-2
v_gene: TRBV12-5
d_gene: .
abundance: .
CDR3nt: TGTGCTAGTGGTACGGACAGAAACACCGGGGAGCTGTTTTTT
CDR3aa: CASGTDRNTGELFF

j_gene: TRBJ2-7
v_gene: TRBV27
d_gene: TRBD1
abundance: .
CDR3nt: TGTGCCAGCAGTTTGGCCGGGACAGGGTGGTACGAGCAGTACTTC
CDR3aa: CASSLAGTGWYEQYF

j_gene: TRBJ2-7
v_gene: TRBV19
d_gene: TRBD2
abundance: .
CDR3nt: TGTGCCAGTAGTGTCACTAGCGGGAGCTCCTACGAGCAGTACTTC
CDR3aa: CASSVTSGSSYEQYF

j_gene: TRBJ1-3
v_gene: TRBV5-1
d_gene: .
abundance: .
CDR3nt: TGCGCCAGCAGCCCGACGGCGGGGATCCGCTCTGGAAACACCATATATTTT
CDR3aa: CASSPTAGIRSGNTIYF

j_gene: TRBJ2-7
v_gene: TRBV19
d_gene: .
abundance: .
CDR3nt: TGTGCCAGTAGCCTGAGGATGTCCTACGAGCAGTACTTC
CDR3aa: CASSLRMSYEQYF

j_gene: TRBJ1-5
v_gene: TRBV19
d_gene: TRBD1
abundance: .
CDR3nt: TGTGCCAGTAGCCCAAACACAGGGGGCGGTCAGCCCCAGCATTTT
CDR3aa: CASSPNTGGGQPQHF

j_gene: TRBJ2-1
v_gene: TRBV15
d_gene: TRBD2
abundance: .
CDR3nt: TGTGCCACCAGCAGGGACATAGCGGGAGGACTCAATGAGCAGTTCTTC
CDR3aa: CATSRDIAGGLNEQFF

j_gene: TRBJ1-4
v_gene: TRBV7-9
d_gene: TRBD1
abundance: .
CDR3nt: TGTGCCAGCAGCGCGGGGACAGAACGAGAAAAACTGTTTTTT
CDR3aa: CASSAGTEREKLFF

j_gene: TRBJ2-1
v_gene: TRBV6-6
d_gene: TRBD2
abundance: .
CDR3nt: TGTGCCAGCAGTCCCGGGACTAGCGACTACAATGAGCAGTTCTTC
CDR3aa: CASSPGTSDYNEQFF

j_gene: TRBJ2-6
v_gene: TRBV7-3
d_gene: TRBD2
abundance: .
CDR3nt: TGTGCCAGTGGGCCGGGGGGGCCCTCTGGGGCCAACGTCCTGACTTTC
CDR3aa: CASGPGGPSGANVLTF

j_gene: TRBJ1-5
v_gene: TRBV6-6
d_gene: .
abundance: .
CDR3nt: TGTGCCAGCGGCCTCTATCAGCCCCAGCATTTT
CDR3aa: CASGLYQPQHF

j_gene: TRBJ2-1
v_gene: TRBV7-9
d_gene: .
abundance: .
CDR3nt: TGTGCCAGCAGCTTACCAGCGGGTGGGGAAAGCTCCTACAATGAGCAGTTCTTC
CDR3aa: CASSLPAGGESSYNEQFF

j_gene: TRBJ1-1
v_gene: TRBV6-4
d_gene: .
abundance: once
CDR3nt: TGTGCCAGCAGGGGCGAGAACACTGAAGCTTTCTTT
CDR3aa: CASRGENTEAFF

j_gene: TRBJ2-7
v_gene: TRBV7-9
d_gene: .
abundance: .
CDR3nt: TGTGCCAGCTCTCTGACTCTCCCCTACGAGCAGTACTTC
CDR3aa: CASSLTLPYEQYF

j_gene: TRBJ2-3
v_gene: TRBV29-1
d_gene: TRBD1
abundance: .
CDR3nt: TGCAGCGTTGAAGATGGGACAGGAATGCACACAGATACGCAGTATTTT
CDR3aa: CSVEDGTGMHTDTQYF

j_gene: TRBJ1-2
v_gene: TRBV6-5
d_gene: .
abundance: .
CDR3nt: TGTGCCAGCAGTTACACCAACCGTGGGCCCTATGGCTACACCTTC
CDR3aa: CASSYTNRGPYGYTF

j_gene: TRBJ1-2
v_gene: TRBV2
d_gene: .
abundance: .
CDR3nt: TGTGCCAGCACCCGGACAGTTGGCTATGGCTACACCTTC
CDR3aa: CASTRTVGYGYTF

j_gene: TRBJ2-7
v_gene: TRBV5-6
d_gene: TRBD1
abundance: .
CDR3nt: TGTGCCAGCAGCTTGGCCCCGGGACAGGGGTACGAGCAGTACTTC
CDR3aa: CASSLAPGQGYEQYF

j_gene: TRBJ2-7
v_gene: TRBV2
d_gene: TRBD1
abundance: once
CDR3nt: TGTGCCAGCAGTGCGCCGGGACAGGGGGCCTACGAGCAGTACTTC
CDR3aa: CASSAPGQGAYEQYF

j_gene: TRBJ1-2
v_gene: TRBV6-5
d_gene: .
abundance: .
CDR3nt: TGTGCCAGCAGCCCGTTGACTAGGGGCTATGGCTACACCTTC
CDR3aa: CASSPLTRGYGYTF

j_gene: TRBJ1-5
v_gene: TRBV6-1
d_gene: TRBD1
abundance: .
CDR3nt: TGTGCCAGCAGGAGTCGGACAGGGGGAAATCAGCCCCAGCATTTT
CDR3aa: CASRSRTGGNQPQHF

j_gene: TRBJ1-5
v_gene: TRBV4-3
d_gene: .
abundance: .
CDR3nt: TGCGCCAGCAGCCAAAGAACAGGGAGAGATCAGCCCCAGCATTTT
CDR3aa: CASSQRTGRDQPQHF

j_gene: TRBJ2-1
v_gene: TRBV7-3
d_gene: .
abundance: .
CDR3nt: TGTGCCAGCAGCTTAGCTAGCGAGAATGAGCAGTTCTTC
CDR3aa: CASSLASENEQFF

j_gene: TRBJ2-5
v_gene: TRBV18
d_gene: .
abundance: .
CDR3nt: TGTGCCAGCTCACCTACAGAGAACCAAGAGACCCAGTACTTC
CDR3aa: CASSPTENQETQYF

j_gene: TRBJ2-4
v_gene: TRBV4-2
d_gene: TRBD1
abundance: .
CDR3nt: TGTGCCAGCAGCCATACCGACAGGGGGATTCAGTACTTC
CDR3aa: CASSHTDRGIQYF

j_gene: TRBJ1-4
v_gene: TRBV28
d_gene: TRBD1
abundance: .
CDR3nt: TGTGCCAGCAGTTCGTCAGGGGGCGGGGATGAAAAACTGTTTTTT
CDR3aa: CASSSSGGGDEKLFF